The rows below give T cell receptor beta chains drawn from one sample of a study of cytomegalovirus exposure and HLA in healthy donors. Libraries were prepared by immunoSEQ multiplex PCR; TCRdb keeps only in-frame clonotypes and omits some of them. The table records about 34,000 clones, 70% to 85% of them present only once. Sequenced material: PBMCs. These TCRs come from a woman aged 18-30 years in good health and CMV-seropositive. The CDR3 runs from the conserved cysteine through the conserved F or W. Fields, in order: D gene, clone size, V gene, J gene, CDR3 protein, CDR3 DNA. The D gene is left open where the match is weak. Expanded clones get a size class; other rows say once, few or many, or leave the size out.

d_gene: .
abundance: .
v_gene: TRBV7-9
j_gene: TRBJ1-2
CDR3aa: CASSLQGQLNYGYTF
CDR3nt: TGTGCCAGCAGTTTACAGGGCCAGCTGAACTATGGCTACACCTTC

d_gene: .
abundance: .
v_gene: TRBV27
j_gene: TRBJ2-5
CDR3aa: CASSPGHGETQYF
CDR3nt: TGTGCCAGCAGTCCGGGACACGGGGAGACCCAGTACTTC

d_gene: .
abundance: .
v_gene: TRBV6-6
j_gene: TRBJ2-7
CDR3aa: CASSFSYEQYF
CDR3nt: TGTGCCAGCAGTTTTAGTTACGAGCAGTACTTC

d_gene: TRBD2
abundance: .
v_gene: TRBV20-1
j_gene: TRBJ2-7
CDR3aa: CSAWGGYEQYF
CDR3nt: TGCAGTGCTTGGGGGGGGTACGAGCAGTACTTC

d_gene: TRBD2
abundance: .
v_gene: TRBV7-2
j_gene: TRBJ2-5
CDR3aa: CASSLGGGQETQYF
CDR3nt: TGTGCCAGCAGCTTAGGCGGGGGTCAAGAGACCCAGTACTTC

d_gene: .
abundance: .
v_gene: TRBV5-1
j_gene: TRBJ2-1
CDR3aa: CASSSQGYEQFF
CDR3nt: TGCGCCAGCAGCTCACAGGGCTATGAGCAGTTCTTC

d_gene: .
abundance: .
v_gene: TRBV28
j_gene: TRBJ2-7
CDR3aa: CASSRTLPYEQYF
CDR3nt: TGTGCCAGCAGTCGAACACTACCCTACGAGCAGTACTTC

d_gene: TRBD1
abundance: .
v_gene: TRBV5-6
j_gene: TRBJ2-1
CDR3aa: CASSFIGQGSYNEQFF
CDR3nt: TGTGCCAGCAGCTTCATTGGACAGGGGAGTTACAATGAGCAGTTCTTC

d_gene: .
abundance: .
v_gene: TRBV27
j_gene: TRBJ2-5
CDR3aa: CASSLWGSSQQYF
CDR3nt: TGTGCCAGCAGTTTATGGGGCAGTAGTCAGCAGTACTTC

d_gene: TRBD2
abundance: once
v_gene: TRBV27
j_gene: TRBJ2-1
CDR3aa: CASSLGEGRNNEQFF
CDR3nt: TGTGCCAGCAGTTTAGGGGAGGGCCGAAACAATGAGCAGTTCTTC

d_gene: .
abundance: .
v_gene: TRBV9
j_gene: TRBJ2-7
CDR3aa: CASSPRDSTYEQYF
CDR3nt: TGTGCCAGCAGCCCCCGGGACTCAACCTACGAGCAGTACTTC

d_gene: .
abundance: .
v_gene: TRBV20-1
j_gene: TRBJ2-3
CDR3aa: CSAPFRDTQYF
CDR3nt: TGCAGTGCTCCTTTCCGGGATACGCAGTATTTT

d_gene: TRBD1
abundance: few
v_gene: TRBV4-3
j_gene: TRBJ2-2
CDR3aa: CASSQFRGPGGELFF
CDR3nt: TGCGCCAGCAGCCAATTTAGGGGGCCGGGCGGGGAGCTGTTTTTT

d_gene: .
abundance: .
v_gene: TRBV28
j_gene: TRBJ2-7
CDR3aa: CASSPPGVRPYEQYF
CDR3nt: TGTGCCAGCAGCCCCCCAGGGGTCCGACCTTACGAGCAGTACTTC

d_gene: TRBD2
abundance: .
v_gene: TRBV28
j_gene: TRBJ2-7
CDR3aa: CASSNSGRAPYEQYF
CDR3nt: TGTGCCAGCAGTAATAGCGGGAGAGCCCCCTACGAGCAGTACTTC

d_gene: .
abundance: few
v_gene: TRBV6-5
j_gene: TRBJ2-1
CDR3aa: CASSRKGGYNEQFF
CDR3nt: TGTGCCAGCAGCCGGAAGGGGGGGTACAATGAGCAGTTCTTC

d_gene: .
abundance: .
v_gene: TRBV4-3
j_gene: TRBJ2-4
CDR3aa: CASSPNTWSGQYF
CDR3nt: TGCGCCAGCAGCCCGAATACCTGGAGTGGGCAGTACTTC

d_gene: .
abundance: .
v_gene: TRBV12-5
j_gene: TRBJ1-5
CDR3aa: CASSPSSGRPQHF
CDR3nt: TGTGCTAGTTCTCCTTCCTCTGGGAGGCCCCAGCATTTT

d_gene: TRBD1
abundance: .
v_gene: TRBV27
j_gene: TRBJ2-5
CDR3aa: CASGKGGVGETQYF
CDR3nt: TGTGCCAGCGGGAAAGGGGGCGTGGGAGAGACCCAGTACTTC

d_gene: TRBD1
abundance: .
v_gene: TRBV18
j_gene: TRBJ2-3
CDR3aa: CASSPLDRGTDTQYF
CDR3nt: TGTGCCAGCTCACCATTGGACAGGGGCACAGATACGCAGTATTTT

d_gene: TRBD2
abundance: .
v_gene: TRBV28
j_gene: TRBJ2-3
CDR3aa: CASSFTYHGLAISTDTQYF
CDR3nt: TGTGCCAGCAGTTTCACGTACCACGGACTAGCGATTAGCACAGATACGCAGTATTTT

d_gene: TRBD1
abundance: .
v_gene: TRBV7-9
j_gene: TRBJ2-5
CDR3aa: CASSSPRGPETQYF
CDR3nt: TGTGCCAGCAGCTCCCCCAGGGGGCCAGAGACCCAGTACTTC

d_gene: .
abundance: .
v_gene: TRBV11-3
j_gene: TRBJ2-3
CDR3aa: CASSLWGDPKQYF
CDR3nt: TGTGCCAGCAGCTTATGGGGCGATCCTAAGCAGTATTTT

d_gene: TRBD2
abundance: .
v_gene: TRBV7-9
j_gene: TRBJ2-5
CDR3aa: CASSPTRLAGGVETQYF
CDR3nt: TGTGCCAGCAGCCCGACCCGACTAGCGGGGGGTGTGGAGACCCAGTACTTC

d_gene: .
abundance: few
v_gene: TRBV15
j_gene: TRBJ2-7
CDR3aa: CAMGLGSYEQYF
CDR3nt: TGTGCCATGGGACTCGGTTCCTACGAGCAGTACTTC

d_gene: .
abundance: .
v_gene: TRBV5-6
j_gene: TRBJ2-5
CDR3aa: CASSGSTGRETQYF
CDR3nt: TGTGCCAGCAGCGGTTCGACAGGGAGGGAGACCCAGTACTTC

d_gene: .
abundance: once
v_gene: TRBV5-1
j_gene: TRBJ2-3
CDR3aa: CASSLAARDNTDTQYF
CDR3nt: TGCGCCAGCAGCTTGGCCGCCCGGGACAACACAGATACGCAGTATTTT

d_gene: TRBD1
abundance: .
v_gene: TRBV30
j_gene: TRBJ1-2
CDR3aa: CAWSVWGQGAGYTF
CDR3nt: TGTGCCTGGAGTGTATGGGGACAGGGGGCTGGCTACACCTTC

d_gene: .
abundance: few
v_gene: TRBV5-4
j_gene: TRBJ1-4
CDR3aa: CASSLGQNEKLFF
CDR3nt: TGTGCCAGCAGCTTGGGACAGAATGAAAAACTGTTTTTT

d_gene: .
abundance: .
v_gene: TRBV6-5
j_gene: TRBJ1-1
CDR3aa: CASSYAGNTEAFF
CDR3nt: TGTGCCAGCAGTTACGCGGGTAACACTGAAGCTTTCTTT

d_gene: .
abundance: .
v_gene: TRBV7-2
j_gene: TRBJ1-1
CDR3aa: CASRTGSGVNTEAFF
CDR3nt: TGTGCCAGCCGGACTGGGAGTGGCGTGAACACTGAAGCTTTCTTT

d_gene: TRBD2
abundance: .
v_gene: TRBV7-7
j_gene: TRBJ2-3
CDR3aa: CASSFRAGGLDTQYF
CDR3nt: TGTGCTAGCAGCTTTCGAGCGGGAGGTCTAGATACGCAGTATTTT

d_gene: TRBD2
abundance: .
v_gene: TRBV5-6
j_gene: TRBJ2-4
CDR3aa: CASSPGATSGRDIQYF
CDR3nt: TGTGCCAGCAGCCCGGGGGCGACTAGCGGTAGGGACATTCAGTACTTC

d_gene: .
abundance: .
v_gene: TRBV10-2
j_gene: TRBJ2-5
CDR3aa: CASSDPNREETQYF
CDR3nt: TGCGCCAGCAGTGACCCCAACAGGGAAGAGACCCAGTACTTC

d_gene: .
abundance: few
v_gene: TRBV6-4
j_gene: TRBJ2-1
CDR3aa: CASSDSDNNEQFF
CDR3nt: TGTGCCAGCAGTGACTCGGACAACAATGAGCAGTTCTTC

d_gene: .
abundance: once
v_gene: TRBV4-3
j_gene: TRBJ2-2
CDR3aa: CASRPQVGTGELFF
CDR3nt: TGCGCCAGCAGACCCCAGGTTGGGACCGGGGAGCTGTTTTTT

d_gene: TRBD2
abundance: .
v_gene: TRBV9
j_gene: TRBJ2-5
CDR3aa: CASSVDPAGVLKETQYF
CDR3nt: TGTGCCAGCAGCGTAGATCCAGCGGGAGTGTTAAAAGAGACCCAGTACTTC

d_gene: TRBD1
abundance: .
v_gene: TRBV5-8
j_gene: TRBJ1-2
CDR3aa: CASSPLPGGTGGGYTF
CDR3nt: TGTGCCAGCAGCCCTCTCCCAGGAGGGACAGGGGGTGGCTACACCTTC

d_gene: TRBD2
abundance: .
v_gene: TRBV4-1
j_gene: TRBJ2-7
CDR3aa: CASSSRLAGGFYEQYF
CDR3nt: TGCGCCAGCAGCTCCCGACTAGCGGGAGGCTTCTACGAGCAGTACTTC

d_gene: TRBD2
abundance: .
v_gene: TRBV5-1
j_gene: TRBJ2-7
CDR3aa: CASSLVSSGGANEQYF
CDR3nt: TGCGCCAGCAGCTTGGTATCTAGCGGGGGGGCCAACGAGCAGTACTTC

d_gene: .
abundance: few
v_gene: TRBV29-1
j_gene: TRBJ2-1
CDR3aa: CSVTWSSYNEQFF
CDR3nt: TGCAGCGTTACTTGGAGCTCCTACAATGAGCAGTTCTTC

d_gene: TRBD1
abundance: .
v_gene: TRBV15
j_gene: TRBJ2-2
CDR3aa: CATSMGVVGTGVSSGDTGELFF
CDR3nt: TGTGCCACCAGCATGGGGGTAGTCGGGACAGGGGTATCTAGCGGTGACACCGGGGAGCTGTTTTTT

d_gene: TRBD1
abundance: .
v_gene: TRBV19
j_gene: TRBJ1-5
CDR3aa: CASSVDRGEQPQHF
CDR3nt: TGTGCCAGTAGTGTCGACAGGGGCGAACAGCCCCAGCATTTT

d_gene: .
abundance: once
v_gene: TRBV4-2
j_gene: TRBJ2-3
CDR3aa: CASSQDPWSGLFTDTQYF
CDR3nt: TGTGCCAGCAGCCAAGATCCTTGGAGTGGACTCTTCACAGATACGCAGTATTTT

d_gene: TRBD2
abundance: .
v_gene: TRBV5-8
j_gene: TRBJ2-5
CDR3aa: CASSQGLAGGVGETQYF
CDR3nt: TGTGCCAGCAGCCAGGGACTAGCGGGGGGCGTCGGGGAGACCCAGTACTTC

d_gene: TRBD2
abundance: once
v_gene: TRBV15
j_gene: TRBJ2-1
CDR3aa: CATSRDTGTSGSHGPYNEQFF
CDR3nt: TGTGCCACCAGCAGAGATACCGGGACTAGCGGGAGTCACGGACCTTACAATGAGCAGTTCTTC

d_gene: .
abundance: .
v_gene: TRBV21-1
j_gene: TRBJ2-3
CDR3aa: CASTNSGGTLTDTQYF
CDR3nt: TGTGCCAGCACCAATAGCGGGGGGACCCTCACAGATACGCAGTATTTT

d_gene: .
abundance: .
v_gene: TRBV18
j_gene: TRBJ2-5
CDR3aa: CASSPEEDQYF
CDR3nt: TGTGCCAGCTCACCAGAGGAGGACCAGTACTTC

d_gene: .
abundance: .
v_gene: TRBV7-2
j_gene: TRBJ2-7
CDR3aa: CASSLGPLYEQYF
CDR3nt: TGTGCCAGCAGCTTGGGGCCGCTTTACGAGCAGTACTTC

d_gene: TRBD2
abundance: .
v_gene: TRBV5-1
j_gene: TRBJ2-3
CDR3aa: CASSQREGPLDTQYF
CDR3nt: TGCGCCAGCAGTCAACGGGAGGGCCCACTGGATACGCAGTATTTT

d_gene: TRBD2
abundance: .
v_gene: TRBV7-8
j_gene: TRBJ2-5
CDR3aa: CASSLRAGVEQETQYF
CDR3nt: TGTGCCAGCAGCTTAAGAGCGGGGGTAGAGCAAGAGACCCAGTACTTC

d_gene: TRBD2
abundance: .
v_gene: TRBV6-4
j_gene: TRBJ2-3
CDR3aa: CASSSGGATDTQYF
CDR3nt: TGTGCCAGCAGTAGCGGGGGGGCCACAGATACGCAGTATTTT

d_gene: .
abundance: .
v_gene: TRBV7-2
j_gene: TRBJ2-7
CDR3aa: CASSSKTGSDEQYF
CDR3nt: TGTGCCAGCAGCTCGAAGACAGGATCTGACGAGCAGTACTTC

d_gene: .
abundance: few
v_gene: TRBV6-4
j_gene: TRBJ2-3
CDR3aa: CASSGWGGGPQYF
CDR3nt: TGTGCCAGCAGTGGTTGGGGAGGTGGACCCCAGTATTTT

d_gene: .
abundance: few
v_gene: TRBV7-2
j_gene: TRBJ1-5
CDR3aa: CASSLLTEPKKGNQPQHF
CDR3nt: TGTGCCAGCAGCTTACTGACAGAACCCAAGAAGGGCAATCAGCCCCAGCATTTT